This T cell receptor beta chain was captured by sequencing in a study of regulatory T cells in long-lasting Graves disease. This clonotype was detected many times. Assembly of TCR beta libraries relied on iRepertoire HTBI primers together with Arm-PCR of CDR3 regions. TCRdb itself ran the multiplex PCR reads through MiXCR, one entry per CDR3 protein. The table has 300,000 to 500,000 distinct CDR3 sequences, around 21% seen once. CDR3 length: 13 amino acids. Deletions cut 5 bases from V and 0 bases from J, with 7 bases between. Germline lookup yields CDR1 SGHAT and CDR2 FQNNGV. Time point: persistent/refractory GD, antithyroid drugs over 5 years with positive TRAb. From RNA extracted from PBMCs, the TCR library was made. Diagnosing Graves' disease relied on the American Thyroid Association guidelines.

This sequence was found in a female donor with Graves disease. J is TRBJ1-1 and V is TRBV11-2; D gene ambiguous. The sample in question was peripheral blood mononuclear cells (PBMCs), obtained when the disease was refractory, from a patient treated with antithyroid drugs. The CDR3 protein is CASSGVLNTEAFF. The CDR3 DNA sequence: TGTGCCAGCAGCGGGGTCTTGAACACTGAAGCTTTCTTT.